Listed below are T cell receptor beta chains from one sample, sequenced in a study of blood T cell repertoires in COVID-19. Method: immunoSEQ multiplex PCR; TCRdb's copy keeps in-frame clones and lacks some. The table has around 120,000 clones, about nine tenths seen once. The specimen was peripheral blood. The receptors derive from a woman in her 70s with acute or convalescent COVID-19. The CDR3 runs from the conserved cysteine through the conserved F or W. Fields, in order: V gene, clone size, J gene, D gene, CDR3 protein, CDR3 DNA. A D gene is named only where the DNA matches it firmly. A clone size is listed for some rows: how often the clone was seen (once, few, many), or a class if it is expanded.

TRBV2,.,TRBJ1-5,TRBD1,CASRGQGVGNQPQHF,TGTGCCAGCAGGGGACAGGGGGTCGGCAATCAGCCCCAGCATTTT
TRBV5-1,.,TRBJ2-1,TRBD2,CASSRVLGGGQYNEQFF,TGCGCCAGCAGTCGCGTCCTGGGCGGGGGGCAATACAATGAGCAGTTCTTC
TRBV19,.,TRBJ2-1,TRBD1,CASSLRTGYNEQFF,TGTGCCAGTAGCCTCAGGACAGGGTACAATGAGCAGTTCTTC
TRBV19,.,TRBJ1-5,.,CASSSGHVNQPQHF,TGTGCCAGTAGTTCCGGACACGTCAATCAGCCCCAGCATTTT
TRBV5-4,.,TRBJ2-7,TRBD2,CASRSMTSGVSYEQYF,TGTGCCAGCAGATCGATGACTAGCGGTGTTTCCTACGAGCAGTACTTC
TRBV5-1,.,TRBJ1-1,TRBD1,CASSPGGQGGTEAFF,TGCGCCAGCAGCCCTGGAGGCCAGGGGGGCACTGAAGCTTTCTTT
TRBV18,.,TRBJ2-6,TRBD1,CASSPDRGSGGANVLTF,TGTGCCAGCTCACCGGACAGGGGGTCGGGTGGGGCCAACGTCCTGACTTTC
TRBV10-3,.,TRBJ1-2,TRBD1,CAITQAGGISDGYTF,TGTGCCATCACTCAAGCAGGGGGTATCTCGGATGGCTACACCTTC
TRBV3-1/TRBV3-2,.,TRBJ2-1,TRBD1,CASSRGDRGGEQFF,TGTGCCAGCAGCCGAGGGGACAGGGGCGGTGAGCAGTTCTTC
TRBV11-2,.,TRBJ2-1,.,CASSLLPGPPYNEQFF,TGTGCCAGCAGCTTACTCCCGGGTCCACCTTACAATGAGCAGTTCTTC
TRBV7-2,.,TRBJ1-2,.,CASSLRQDYGYTF,TGTGCCAGCAGCTTACGCCAGGACTATGGCTACACCTTC
TRBV28,.,TRBJ2-3,TRBD1,CASSLLGTVTDTQYF,TGTGCCAGCAGTTTATTGGGGACAGTAACAGATACGCAGTATTTT
TRBV9,.,TRBJ1-3,.,CASSVGSGMSGNTIYF,TGTGCCAGCAGCGTAGGGTCAGGAATGTCTGGAAACACCATATATTTT
TRBV2,.,TRBJ1-3,TRBD1,CASSGDSSGNTIYF,TGTGCCAGCAGTGGGGACAGCTCTGGAAACACCATATATTTT
TRBV6-2/TRBV6-3,.,TRBJ1-2,TRBD1,CASSLGTGIGYTF,TGTGCCAGCAGTTTAGGGACAGGGATCGGCTACACCTTC
TRBV27,.,TRBJ1-2,.,CASSLGGDGYTF,TGTGCCAGCAGTTTGGGGGGGGATGGCTACACCTTC
TRBV3-1/TRBV3-2,.,TRBJ1-4,.,CASSQTGSGVEKLFF,TGTGCCAGCAGCCAAACAGGGAGCGGCGTTGAAAAACTGTTTTTT
TRBV6-1,.,TRBJ1-4,.,CASSEVTRKLFF,TGTGCCAGCAGTGAGGTCACAAGAAAACTGTTTTTT
TRBV5-1,.,TRBJ2-5,.,CASSRQREETQYF,TGCGCCAGCAGCCGGCAGCGGGAAGAGACCCAGTACTTC
TRBV6-5,.,TRBJ1-3,.,CATIRDPGSGNTIYF,TGTGCCACCATTCGGGATCCTGGCTCTGGAAACACCATATATTTT
TRBV28,once,TRBJ2-6,.,CASISGANVLTF,TGTGCCAGTATCTCTGGGGCCAACGTCCTGACTTTC
TRBV21-1,.,TRBJ1-5,.,CASSKGEGGSRQPQHF,TGTGCCAGCAGCAAAGGCGAGGGCGGCTCACGTCAGCCCCAGCATTTT
TRBV5-1,.,TRBJ2-2,TRBD2,CASSLGGGVDTGELFF,TGCGCCAGCAGCTTAGGCGGGGGAGTCGACACCGGGGAGCTGTTTTTT
TRBV6-5,.,TRBJ2-3,.,CANQLAGTDTQYF,TGTGCCAACCAACTAGCAGGAACAGATACGCAGTATTTT
TRBV6-5,once,TRBJ1-2,TRBD1,CASTRTGDYYGYTF,TGTGCCAGCACCCGGACAGGCGACTACTATGGCTACACCTTC
TRBV7-6,.,TRBJ1-1,.,CAGTLIQGSTEAFF,TGTGCCGGGACACTTATCCAGGGATCTACTGAAGCTTTCTTT
TRBV28,.,TRBJ1-4,.,CASSSGTPTNEKLFF,TGTGCCAGCAGTTCAGGGACACCAACTAATGAAAAACTGTTTTTT
TRBV9,.,TRBJ1-4,.,CASSVAPGIRDEKLFF,TGTGCCAGCAGCGTAGCTCCCGGGATTCGGGATGAAAAACTGTTTTTT
TRBV4-1,.,TRBJ1-6,.,CASSQEDLVTAEYSPLHF,TGCGCCAGCAGCCAAGAGGACTTGGTAACAGCCGAGTATTCACCCCTCCACTTT
TRBV12-3/TRBV12-4,.,TRBJ2-1,TRBD1,CASSSGQSQFF,TGTGCCAGCAGTTCGGGACAGTCGCAGTTCTTC